Following are 16 T cell receptor beta chains from one sample sequenced in a study of blood T cell repertoires in COVID-19. Libraries were prepared by immunoSEQ multiplex PCR; TCRdb keeps only in-frame clonotypes and omits some of them. The sample shows hundreds of thousands of clones, about 83% of them seen only once. The sample consisted of peripheral blood. The receptors originated from a woman aged 50 to 65 who had recovered from COVID-19.

The V and J genes are TRBV3-1 (or the pseudogene TRBV3-2) and TRBJ2-7; D is possibly TRBD2 (5 bases). V lost 3 bases and J lost 0, with 9 bases in between. This CDR3 has 14 residues. Germline V gives CDR1 LGHDT, CDR2 YNNKEL (reference sequence). Here the CDR3 reads CASSQRVPSYEQYF. CDR3 sequence (DNA): TGTGCCAGCAGCCAGCGGGTCCCCTCCTACGAGCAGTACTTC.

The chain joins TRBV24-1 to TRBJ2-2; 7 positions agree with TRBD1. Germline lookup yields CDR1 KGHDR and CDR2 SFDVKD. This CDR3 comprises 14 residues. The ends lost 5 bases at V and 4 bases at J; junction bases unmatched: 3. In DNA form, the CDR3 reads TGTGCCACCAGTGTTAGGGGGCCCACCGGGGAGCTGTTTTTT. Translating gives CATSVRGPTGELFF.

This sequence joins TRBV5-1 and TRBJ2-3; D is possibly TRBD1 (6 bases). The CDR3 consists of 16 residues. Trimming took off 0 bases at V and 3 bases at J, with 14 bases between the two ends. Germline V lookup: CDR1 SGHRS, CDR2 YFSETQ. This CDR3 reads CASSLAMSQGTDTQYF. The CDR3, as DNA: TGCGCCAGCAGCTTGGCTATGAGCCAGGGGACAGATACGCAGTATTTT.

The chain couples TRBV7-2 to TRBJ2-5; TRBD2 matches 11 bases. Per the germline V gene, CDR1 is SGHTA and CDR2 is FQGNSA. Trimming at V came to 2 bases and at J to 5 bases, leaving 7 bases not matched to a gene. The CDR3 is 16 residues long. CDR3 bases: TGTGCCAGCAGCTTATTAGCGGGAGGGCGAAGGGAGACCCAGTACTTC. This translates into CASSLLAGGRRETQYF.

The chain carries TRBV11-2 and TRBJ2-3, with 14 bases identical to TRBD2. Losses at the gene ends were 2 bases for V and 6 bases for J; bases not matched to a gene: 7. The CDR3 runs 17 residues. Per germline, CDR1 SGHAT and CDR2 FQNNGV. CDR3 in amino acids: CASSLKSGLAGVDTQYF. The CDR3 nucleotides are TGTGCCAGCAGCTTAAAATCGGGACTAGCGGGAGTGGATACGCAGTATTTT.

CDR3 DNA sequence: TGTGCCAGCAGTGAAGAGGCTGGGCCCCCCCATGAGCAGTTCTTC. This codes for CASSEEAGPPHEQFF. V and J are TRBV2 and TRBJ2-1; the D is unclear. V lost 1 base, J lost 8 bases, and 15 bases lay in between. CDR1 and CDR2 (germline): SNHLY, FYNNEI. There are 15 residues in the CDR3.

The DNA of the CDR3 is TGTGCCAGTAGCCAAAGACAGCACGAGCAGTACTTC. It encodes CASSQRQHEQYF. The chain joins TRBV19 to TRBJ2-7, with D maybe TRBD1 (5 bases). In germline, CDR1 is LNHDA, CDR2 SQIVND (reference sequence). The CDR3 has 12 amino acids. The V and J ends lost 6 bases and 5 bases respectively, with 11 bases between them.

J is TRBJ1-5 and V is TRBV28; D gene ambiguous. Trimming took off 9 bases at V and 1 base at J, with 22 bases between the two ends. CDR1 is MDHEN and CDR2 is SYDVKM in the germline V gene. This CDR3 region has 17 residues. The CDR3 DNA follows: TGTGCCAGAAGACCGAAAATCGCGGGCCGGAGCAATCAGCCCCAGCATTTT. Encoded protein: CARRPKIAGRSNQPQHF.

The V call is TRBV6-6, the J call TRBJ1-2; D unresolved. Trimming took 5 bases from V and 1 from J, leaving 11 bases between them. This CDR3 spans 14 amino acids. Per germline, CDR1 MNHNY and CDR2 SVGAGI (reference sequence). The CDR3 DNA follows: TGTGCCAGCAGTGGGAGGGTCCTTAACTATGGCTACACCTTC. Its protein product is CASSGRVLNYGYTF.

This clone was detected a few times. The genes are TRBV7-9 and TRBJ2-2; 14 nucleotides align to TRBD2. Germline loops: CDR1 SEHNR, CDR2 FQNEAQ (reference sequence). The J segment lost 8 bases and the V segment lost 5 bases, leaving 4 bases of the junction unmatched. This CDR3 region has 15 residues. The CDR3 loop is CASSLGLAGEGELFF. The CDR3 DNA follows: TGTGCCAGCAGCCTGGGACTAGCGGGAGAGGGGGAGCTGTTTTTT. Complete variable domain (other parts from reference TRBV7-9 and TRBJ2-2): DTGVSQNPRHKITKRGQNVTFRCDPISEHNRLYWYRQTLGQGPEFLTYFQNEAQLEKSRLLSDRFSAERPKGSFSTLEIQRTEQGDSAMYLCASSLGLAGEGELFFGEGSRLTVL.

The chain combines TRBV7-9 with TRBJ1-4; D gene unclear. Germline lookup yields CDR1 SEHNR and CDR2 FQNEAQ (reference sequence). The CDR3 runs to 13 residues. Trimming shortened V by 11 bases and J by 3 bases, and 13 bases separated the two germline ends. CDR3 sequence reads: CASSGVANEKLFF. CDR3 coding DNA: TGTGCCTCCTCCGGGGTGGCTAATGAAAAACTGTTTTTT.

This clone has a single count. The J gene is TRBJ1-1, the V gene TRBV19, with a possible D match to TRBD1 (5 bases). V was clipped by 7 bases and J by 1 base, with 13 bases between them. From germline, CDR1 is LNHDA and CDR2 SQIVND (reference sequence). The CDR3 loop spans 14 amino acids. DNA for the CDR3: TGTGCCAGTATTCCGGGCGGGACGAACACTGAAGCTTTCTTT. Its protein is CASIPGGTNTEAFF.

The rearrangement uses TRBV6-1 and TRBJ1-3; D might be TRBD1 (6 bases). V shed 1 base and J shed 0 bases, with 13 bases lying between them. Germline-derived CDR1 and CDR2 are MNHNS and SASEGT. The CDR3 consists of 17 residues. The DNA for the CDR3 is TGTGCCAGCAGTGAAGGAAGAAAGACAGGCTCTGGAAACACCATATATTTT. Its protein product is CASSEGRKTGSGNTIYF.

This clone has just one count. The V call is TRBV7-3, the J call TRBJ2-3; D call uncertain. Trimming left V 5 bases short and J 2 bases short, with 8 bases between. The CDR3 runs to 13 residues. Germline CDR1 SGHTA, CDR2 FQGTGA. The CDR3 nucleotides are TGTGCCAGCAGCGCGGCCCCCACAGATACGCAGTATTTT. As protein: CASSAAPTDTQYF.

The V and J genes are TRBV5-6 and TRBJ2-7, with TRBD1 matching 10 bases. V shed 5 bases and J 1 base; nucleotides not matched to a gene: 6. This CDR3 contains 15 residues. From germline, CDR1 is SGHDT and CDR2 YYEEEE. CDR3: CASRLRDRGSYEQYF. CDR3 bases: TGTGCCAGCAGACTCCGGGACAGGGGATCCTACGAGCAGTACTTC.

This clone was recorded many times. The chain joins TRBV24-1 to TRBJ1-1; 8 nucleotides agree with TRBD1. This CDR3 is 15 amino acids long. CDR1 is KGHDR, CDR2 SFDVKD, per germline. With 3 bases clipped from V and 0 bases from J, the junction kept 2 bases outside the gene matches. CDR3 nucleotide sequence: TGTGCCACCAGTGATAAGACAGGGGTGAACACTGAAGCTTTCTTT. Protein sequence: CATSDKTGVNTEAFF.